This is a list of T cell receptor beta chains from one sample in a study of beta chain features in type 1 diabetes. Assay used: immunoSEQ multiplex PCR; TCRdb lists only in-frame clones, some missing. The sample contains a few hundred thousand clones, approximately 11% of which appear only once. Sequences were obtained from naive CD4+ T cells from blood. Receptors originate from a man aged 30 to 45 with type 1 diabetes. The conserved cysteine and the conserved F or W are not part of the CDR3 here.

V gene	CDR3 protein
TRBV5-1	ASSLEHEQF
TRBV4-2	ASSQDRGDYGYT
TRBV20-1	SARAGRQY
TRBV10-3	AISDGGGASDTQY
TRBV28	ASSTPGQTSEQY
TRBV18	ASSPVRGVSNQPQH
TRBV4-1	ASSHYGQGFPNTGELF
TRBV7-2	ASSFKHTGELF
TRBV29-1	SVLTGVNTEAF
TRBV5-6	ASARGGGYEQF
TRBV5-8	ASSPGTGGNEQF
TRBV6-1	ASSEARGSSTDTQY
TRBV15	ATSRGGLASGETQY
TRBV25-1	ASSGGTGNSPLH
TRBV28	ASSYTSGGARDTQY
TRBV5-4	ASSLGGLNTEAF
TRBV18	ASSPAGNNEQF
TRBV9	ASKGGVADTQY
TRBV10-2	ASSVAGSDTQY
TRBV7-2	ASSLGPQGSNQPQH
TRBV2	ASSELAGGEQF
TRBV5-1	ASRTSGNTGELF
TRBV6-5	ASEQGAHEQY
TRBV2	ASKVGDFYNEQF
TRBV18	ASSPMDSLGRPQH
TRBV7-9	ASSPRRAGSYNEQF
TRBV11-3	ASSPEQRGIAKNIQY
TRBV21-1	ASSKGGFGTGSDNEQF
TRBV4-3	ASSQDLAQWGAGELF
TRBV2	ASADRPLTQH
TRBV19	ATGQSYSNQPQH
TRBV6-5	ASSYSRQARYEQY
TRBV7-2	ASSLARDYGYT
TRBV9	ASSRTGRNSGANVLT
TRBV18	ASSPPGQGAEKLF
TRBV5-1	ASSPGGLSTDTQY
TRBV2	ASSEDSFKFSYT
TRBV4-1	ASGSGAYEQY
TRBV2	ASSKDRVDYGYT
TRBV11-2	ASSPRPGEGRF